This T cell receptor beta chain was identified in a study of blood T cell repertoires in COVID-19. Across the whole study: Donors in the United States, Italy and Spain gave samples during acute or convalescent COVID-19. PBMCs, B-cell-depleted T cells, or T cells were the source of the cDNA or gDNA that made up the material.

In the source study's methods: Estimation of nucleated cell counts was performed using reference gene primer amplification. The protocol was immunoSEQ multiplex PCR, while the TCRdb copy is restricted to in-frame clones and leaves out a portion. For V, J and clone size, that table is used; D and trimming come from the DNA. Among some 150,000 clones listed, around 89% were seen once. V was pared by 4 bases and J by 5 bases, with 8 bases of the junction left unmatched. This CDR3 contains 17 residues. Germline V gene data show CDR1 as SNHLY and CDR2 as FYNNEI. In this sample, this clone turned up once. The V gene is TRBV2, the J gene TRBJ2-5, with TRBD2 matching over 15 bases. This clonotype originated in a man between 60 and 70 years old with active or convalescent COVID-19. The sample taken for sequencing was peripheral blood. This CDR3 is CASSAGTSGRWVETQYF. The DNA for the CDR3 is TGTGCCAGCAGTGCTGGGACTAGCGGGAGGTGGGTTGAGACCCAGTACTTC.